The 29 T cell receptor beta chains below come from one sample, sequenced in a study of T-cell reconstitution after alpha-beta-depleted transplantation in children. Unique molecular identifiers tagged the TCRbeta library. One entry per CDR3 protein, called by TCRdb with MiXCR from the PCR reads. The sample carries more than 200,000 distinct CDR3 sequences, about 25% recorded once. This specimen consisted of PBMCs, obtained before TCRalphabeta/CD19-depleted stem cell transplant. These receptors all stem from a girl aged 2 to 9 with Fanconi anemia, due to receive a stem cell transplant.

Many counts were recorded for this clonotype. The V and J genes are TRBV20-1 and TRBJ2-7; 8 nucleotides agree with TRBD2. Trimming took 8 bases from V and 2 from J; bases not matched to a gene: 11. This CDR3 has 14 residues. Germline V CDR1 and CDR2: DFQATT, SNEGSKA (reference sequence). The CDR3 DNA follows: TGCAGTAGCTCGCCTAGCGGGTCAACCTACGAGCAGTACTTC. This codes for CSSSPSGSTYEQYF.

This clonotype was detected many times. V and J are TRBV20-1 and TRBJ2-1, with D perhaps TRBD1 (5 bases). Per germline, CDR1 DFQATT and CDR2 SNEGSKA (reference sequence). Trimming cost V 7 bases and J 3 bases, with 13 bases left between them. The CDR3 contains 13 residues. CDR3 amino acids: CSGRAGIYNEQFF. CDR3 coding DNA: TGCAGTGGCAGGGCTGGGATCTACAATGAGCAGTTCTTC.

The chain combines TRBV6-2 or TRBV6-3 with TRBJ1-1, with TRBD1 matching over 9 bases. CDR1 is MNHEY, CDR2 SVGEGT, per germline. The CDR3 loop spans 13 amino acids. V shed 5 bases and J 4 bases; nucleotides not matched to a gene: 2. CDR3 sequence (DNA): TGTGCCAGCAGTGGGACAGGGATCACTGAAGCTTTCTTT. This translates into CASSGTGITEAFF.

This clonotype was observed a handful of times. The conserved phenylalanine or tryptophan normally closing the CDR3 is absent here, so this likely arose from a read error. The V call is TRBV29-1, the J call TRBJ1-1; 12 positions match TRBD1. This CDR3 is 16 amino acids long. The junction had 8 bases not matched to a gene; V was cut back by 5 bases and J by 1 base. The V gene's germline CDR1 is SQVTM and CDR2 ANQGSEA. CDR3 in DNA: TGCAGCGTTCCCGGGACAGGGGGCGCCTGGAACACTGAAGCTTTCTCT. Translation gives CSVPGTGGAWNTEAFS.

As DNA, the CDR3 is TGTGCCAGCAGCTTAGGCGGGGTACGAAGCCAGCCCCAGCATTTT. Its protein is CASSLGGVRSQPQHF. The rearrangement uses TRBV11-2 and TRBJ1-5; D is undetermined. The V gene's germline CDR1 is SGHAT and CDR2 FQNNGV. The CDR3 extends over 15 amino acids. V dropped 1 base and J dropped 7 bases, with 14 bases sitting between them. Full variable domain (remainder filled in from reference TRBV11-2 and TRBJ1-5): EAGVAQSPRYKIIEKRQSVAFWCNPISGHATLYWYQQILGQGPKLLIQFQNNGVVDDSQLPKDRFSAERLKGVDSTLKIQPAKLEDSAVYLCASSLGGVRSQPQHFGDGTRLSIL.

This clonotype has at least ten counts. This chain joins TRBV29-1 and TRBJ1-2, with D unclear. With 5 bases removed from V and 1 base from J, the gap between germline ends came to 11 bases. The germline CDR1 and CDR2 sequences are SQVTM and ANQGSEA. This CDR3 is built from 13 residues. CDR3 bases: TGCAGCGTTCAGTTGTCTTATAACTATGGCTACACCTTC. Translating it yields CSVQLSYNYGYTF.

In this sample, this clonotype turned up many times. The gene calls are TRBV10-3 and TRBJ2-3, with a tentative D call TRBD2 (6 bases). V was pared by 0 bases and J by 7 bases, with 17 bases between. CDR1 and CDR2 (germline): ENHRY, SYGVKD. CDR3 length: 16 residues. The CDR3 coding sequence is TGTGCCATCAGTGAGTCAAAGCGGGCAACGCCGAATACGCAGTATTTT. This gives the protein CAISESKRATPNTQYF.

The J gene is TRBJ2-3, the V gene TRBV7-3; D might be TRBD1 (6 bases). V was shortened by 0 bases and J by 4 bases, with 20 bases between the two germline ends. CDR3 length: 18 residues. In germline, CDR1 is SGHTA, CDR2 FQGTGA. The CDR3 is CASSLTGANGDGADTQYF. In DNA form, the CDR3 reads TGTGCCAGCAGCTTAACGGGGGCGAACGGGGACGGCGCAGATACGCAGTATTTT.

There are many counts of this clonotype. The chain uses TRBV10-3 and TRBJ2-3; the match to TRBD1 covers 9 bases. Germline V gives CDR1 ENHRY, CDR2 SYGVKD. With 10 bases clipped from V and 4 bases from J, the junction kept 9 bases outside the gene matches. This CDR3 contains 14 residues. CDR3 DNA: TGTGCCACCGCAGACAGGGGGACGGCAGATACGCAGTATTTT. Translation gives CATADRGTADTQYF.

This clonotype came up many times. The V gene is TRBV20-1, the J gene TRBJ2-7, with D tentatively TRBD1 (7 bases). CDR3 length: 13 residues. Germline CDR1 DFQATT, CDR2 SNEGSKA (reference sequence). V lost 7 bases and J lost 4, with 17 bases in between. CDR3 nucleotides: TGCAGTGTTGGGGGGCTGACAGGGTACGAGCAGTACTTC. Translated, it gives CSVGGLTGYEQYF.

This clonotype was recorded many times. This chain links TRBV4-2 with TRBJ2-5; D tentatively reads TRBD1 or TRBD2 (6 bases each). The CDR3 covers 16 residues. V dropped 0 bases and J dropped 4 bases, with 15 bases sitting between them. Germline V gene sequence: CDR1 LGHNA, CDR2 YNFKEQ. The CDR3 reads CASSQDRRGARETQYF. In DNA, the CDR3 is TGTGCCAGCAGCCAAGATAGGAGGGGGGCCCGAGAGACCCAGTACTTC.

This clonotype has at least ten counts. This chain links TRBV25-1 with TRBJ2-1; perhaps D is TRBD1 or TRBD2 (5 bases each). Germline lookup yields CDR1 MGHDK and CDR2 SYGVNS. The CDR3 extends over 18 amino acids. V was cut by 2 bases and J by 0 bases, with 17 bases left in between. CDR3: CASSEDGGSDGSYNEQFF. The CDR3, as DNA: TGTGCCAGCAGTGAAGATGGGGGATCTGACGGCTCCTACAATGAGCAGTTCTTC. The variable domain in full, with the rest retrieved from reference TRBV25-1 and TRBJ2-1, is EADIYQTPRYLVIGTGKKITLECSQTMGHDKMYWYQQDPGMELHLIHYSYGVNSTEKGDLSSESTVSRIRTEHFPLTLESARPSHTSQYLCASSEDGGSDGSYNEQFFGPGTRLTVL.

The chain recombines TRBV9 with TRBJ2-3; 10 bases align to TRBD2. The junction had 5 bases not matched to a gene; V was cut back by 2 bases and J by 2 bases. Looked up from germline, CDR1 is SGDLS and CDR2 is YYNGEE. This CDR3 has 16 residues. CDR3 in DNA: TGTGCCAGCAGCGTCCTCCTAGCGGGAGCCACAGATACGCAGTATTTT. Its protein is CASSVLLAGATDTQYF.

This clonotype was seen ten or more times. The genes are TRBV5-1 and TRBJ2-3; possible D gene TRBD2, 6 bases. This CDR3 comprises 14 residues. V dropped 7 bases and J dropped 0 bases, with 12 bases sitting between them. Germline V gene sequence: CDR1 SGHRS, CDR2 YFSETQ. DNA of the CDR3: TGCGCCAGCTTCGGTAGCGGCAGCACAGATACGCAGTATTTT. It yields the protein CASFGSGSTDTQYF.

The chain uses TRBV3-1 and TRBJ2-7; 7 nucleotides agree with TRBD1. After removal of 4 bases from V and 5 bases from J, the junction contained 8 bases not matched to a gene. The CDR3 contains 14 residues. CDR1 LGHDT and CDR2 YNNKEL come from the germline V gene (reference sequence). This chain's CDR3 is CASSRAATGNEQYF. The CDR3 DNA is TGTGCCAGCAGCCGCGCGGCGACAGGGAACGAGCAGTACTTC.

Ten or more counts support this clonotype. V usage is TRBV7-3 and J usage is TRBJ2-3; 7 positions agree with TRBD1. The CDR3 totals 16 residues. The V segment lost 5 bases and the J segment 2 bases; nucleotides outside the gene matches: 10. CDR1 is SGHTA and CDR2 is FQGTGA in the germline V gene. The CDR3 spells CASSLGRQGSTDTQYF. DNA for the CDR3: TGTGCCAGCAGCCTAGGTAGACAGGGATCCACAGATACGCAGTATTTT.

The genes are TRBV9 and TRBJ1-2; D ambiguous. There are 14 residues in the CDR3. V was trimmed by 0 bases and J by 5 bases, leaving 11 bases between them. Germline V gene data show CDR1 as SGDLS and CDR2 as YYNGEE. CDR3 protein: CASSVGNGKYGYTF. CDR3 nucleotides: TGTGCCAGCAGCGTAGGTAACGGCAAATATGGCTACACCTTC. The full variable domain, completed using reference TRBV9 and TRBJ1-2, is DSGVTQTPKHLITATGQRVTLRCSPRSGDLSVYWYQQSLDQGLQFLIQYYNGEERAKGNILERFSAQQFPDLHSELNLSSLELGDSALYFCASSVGNGKYGYTFGSGTRLTVV.

The chain couples TRBV6-4 to TRBJ2-3, with TRBD2 matching over 10 bases. Trimming at V came to 0 bases and at J to 0 bases, leaving 0 bases not matched to a gene. Germline V gene lookup returns CDR1 MRHNA and CDR2 SNTAGT. The length of the CDR3 is 16 residues. This chain's CDR3 is CASSDSSGGSTDTQYF. For the CDR3, the DNA is TGTGCCAGCAGTGACTCTAGCGGGGGGAGCACAGATACGCAGTATTTT.

The V call is TRBV4-1, the J call TRBJ2-7; the D gene is possibly TRBD2 (5 bases). Trimming removed 1 base from V and 4 bases from J, with 8 bases in between. The CDR3 contains 13 residues. The V gene's germline CDR1 is MGHRA and CDR2 YSYEKL. The CDR3 DNA reads as TGCGCCAGCAGCCAAGTCCGGGGTTACGAGCAGTACTTC. Translated, it gives CASSQVRGYEQYF.

This rearrangement joins TRBV4-2 to TRBJ2-3; 9 nucleotides align to TRBD1. V gave up 2 bases and J gave up 2 bases; unmatched junction bases: 8. The CDR3 runs 17 residues. Germline lookup yields CDR1 LGHNA and CDR2 YNFKEQ. This chain's CDR3 is CASSQWIQGAFTDTQYF. DNA for the CDR3: TGTGCCAGCAGCCAATGGATACAGGGGGCCTTCACAGATACGCAGTATTTT.

This clonotype has ten or more counts. The chain carries TRBV20-1 and TRBJ2-7; possibly TRBD2 for D (6 bases). Germline loops: CDR1 DFQATT, CDR2 SNEGSKA (reference sequence). The CDR3 sequence is 12 residues long. The V and J ends lost 7 bases and 3 bases respectively, with 13 bases between them. CDR3 DNA: TGCAGTGGGGAAGGGGAGGACTACGAGCAGTACTTC. It encodes CSGEGEDYEQYF.

This clonotype was detected many times. The chain is built from TRBV20-1 and TRBJ1-1; D remains unclear. Germline V CDR1 and CDR2: DFQATT, SNEGSKA (reference sequence). This CDR3 has 15 residues. V was pared by 3 bases and J by 5 bases, with 19 bases between. CDR3 in amino acids: CSASMPPRLGTEAFF. CDR3 coding DNA: TGCAGTGCTAGTATGCCCCCGAGGCTAGGGACTGAAGCTTTCTTT.

The table lists this clonotype with many counts. The chain uses TRBV7-9 and TRBJ1-6; D uncertain. V was shortened by 3 bases and J by 14 bases, with 11 bases between the two germline ends. The CDR3 loop spans 12 amino acids. Looked up from germline, CDR1 is SEHNR and CDR2 is FQNEAQ (reference sequence). The CDR3 DNA reads TGTGCCAGCAGCTTCTCCGCGGCCACCCTCCACTTT. It encodes CASSFSAATLHF.

The chain is built from TRBV4-1 and TRBJ2-7, with TRBD1 as a possible D gene (6 bases). This CDR3 is 13 amino acids long. V lost 4 bases and J 4 bases, leaving 11 bases between the germline ends. The germline CDR1 and CDR2 sequences are MGHRA and YSYEKL. The CDR3 loop is CASSLRQDYEQYF. CDR3 in DNA: TGCGCCAGCAGCCTAAGACAGGATTACGAGCAGTACTTC.

This clonotype has just a few counts. In DNA form, the CDR3 reads TGTGCCAGCTCGATAGCCGACAATGAGCAGTTCTTC. Its translation is CASSIADNEQFF. The chain is built from TRBV7-3 and TRBJ2-1; the D is unclear. V was shortened by 8 bases and J by 5 bases, with 10 bases between the two germline ends. This CDR3 comprises 12 residues. Germline CDR1 reads SGHTA; CDR2 reads FQGTGA.

There are many counts of this clonotype. V usage is TRBV29-1 and J usage is TRBJ2-1; D assignment may be TRBD1 or TRBD2 (5 bases each). Looked up from germline, CDR1 is SQVTM and CDR2 is ANQGSEA. With 3 bases removed from V and 0 bases from J, the gap between germline ends came to 12 bases. The CDR3 is 15 residues long. The CDR3 region has the DNA TGCAGCGTTGAGGGGGTGTTGAGCTCCTACAATGAGCAGTTCTTC. Translated: CSVEGVLSSYNEQFF.

This clonotype was observed a handful of times. This chain links TRBV29-1 with TRBJ2-5; D gene unclear. This CDR3 has 13 amino acids. Deletions cut 3 bases from V and 5 bases from J, with 13 bases between. Looked up from germline, CDR1 is SQVTM and CDR2 is ANQGSEA. In DNA form, the CDR3 reads TGCAGCGTTGATTTCCGGGTTCAGGAGACCCAGTACTTC. Protein product: CSVDFRVQETQYF.

V usage is TRBV12-3 or TRBV12-4 and J usage is TRBJ2-1; possibly TRBD1 or TRBD2 for D (6 bases each). V was cut by 6 bases and J by 5 bases, with 17 bases left in between. This CDR3 is built from 15 residues. CDR3 sequence (DNA): TGTGCCAGCAGACTAAGGGCGGGACATAACAATGAGCAGTTCTTC. It is translated as CASRLRAGHNNEQFF.

This clonotype was seen many times. V usage is TRBV12-3 or TRBV12-4 and J usage is TRBJ1-5, with a possible D match to TRBD1 (6 bases). V was pared by 1 base and J by 4 bases, with 8 bases between. CDR3 length equals 14 residues. In nucleotides, the CDR3 is TGTGCCAGCAGTTTAGGACAGGAGAATCAGCCCCAGCATTTT. Protein: CASSLGQENQPQHF.